Included here is one TCR beta chain sequence, with context. Sequencing used immunoSEQ multiplex PCR; TCRdb keeps in-frame clones, though not all of them. The sample lists some 40,000 clones; less than 95% were seen once. These data belong to a study of T cell clonotyping in hematopoietic cell transplantation. Germline CDR1 reads MDHEN; CDR2 reads SYDVKM. CDR3 length: 14 residues. With 4 bases clipped from V and 5 bases from J, the junction kept 7 bases outside the gene matches. The chain carries TRBV28 and TRBJ2-5; 7 positions match TRBD1. The source of this sequence is a woman aged 45 to 65 in good health. Some clones in this sample may be carry-over from other donors' samples. The sequencing input was peripheral blood mononuclear cells. CDR3 in amino acids: CASSSTGVLETQYF. CDR3 in DNA: TGTGCCAGCAGTTCCACAGGGGTGTTGGAGACCCAGTACTTC.